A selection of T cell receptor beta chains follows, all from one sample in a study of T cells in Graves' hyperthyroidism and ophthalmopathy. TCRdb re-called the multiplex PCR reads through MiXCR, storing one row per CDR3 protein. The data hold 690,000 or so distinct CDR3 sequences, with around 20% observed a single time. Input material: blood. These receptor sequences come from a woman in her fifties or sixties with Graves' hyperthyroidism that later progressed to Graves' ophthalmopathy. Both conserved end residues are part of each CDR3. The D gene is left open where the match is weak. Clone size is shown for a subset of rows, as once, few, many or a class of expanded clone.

cdr3_nt: TGTGCCAGCAGCCCTTTCGCAGGGGGAAGCACAGATACGCAGTATTTT; cdr3_aa: CASSPFAGGSTDTQYF; d_call: TRBD1; v_call: TRBV3-1; clone_size: many; j_call: TRBJ2-3
cdr3_nt: TGTGCCTGGAGTGGGGCCAGCCCGGGGGCGATTCAAGAGACCCAGTACTTC; cdr3_aa: CAWSGASPGAIQETQYF; d_call: -; v_call: TRBV30; clone_size: many; j_call: TRBJ2-5
cdr3_nt: TGTGCCAGCAGTTACTCCCGGGACAGGGGGTACAACGAGCAGTACTTC; cdr3_aa: CASSYSRDRGYNEQYF; d_call: TRBD1; v_call: TRBV6-5; clone_size: few; j_call: TRBJ2-7
cdr3_nt: TGCAGTGCTAGAGTCCTAGGACAGGGTCCTGAAGCTTTCTTT; cdr3_aa: CSARVLGQGPEAFF; d_call: TRBD1; v_call: TRBV20-1; clone_size: many; j_call: TRBJ1-1
cdr3_nt: TGCGCCAGCTTCCTGACAGGGGAATTGGCAGATACGCAGTATTTT; cdr3_aa: CASFLTGELADTQYF; d_call: TRBD1; v_call: TRBV5-1; clone_size: -; j_call: TRBJ2-3
cdr3_nt: TGTGCCAGCAGCACCACTCGGAATTCACCCCTCCACTTT; cdr3_aa: CASSTTRNSPLHF; d_call: -; v_call: TRBV13; clone_size: few; j_call: TRBJ1-6
cdr3_nt: TGTGCCAGCAGCGTAGAGGGGCGGGGCGATGAGCAGTTCTTC; cdr3_aa: CASSVEGRGDEQFF; d_call: -; v_call: TRBV9; clone_size: -; j_call: TRBJ2-1
cdr3_nt: TGCAGTGCTAGAGGCACCACCGGGACAGGGGAAACTAACTATGGCTACACCTTC; cdr3_aa: CSARGTTGTGETNYGYTF; d_call: TRBD1; v_call: TRBV20-1; clone_size: few; j_call: TRBJ1-2
cdr3_nt: TGTGCCAGCAACCCCGGGGTGGGGAGCTCCTACGAGCAGTACTTC; cdr3_aa: CASNPGVGSSYEQYF; d_call: -; v_call: TRBV6-1; clone_size: few; j_call: TRBJ2-7
cdr3_nt: TGTGCCAGCTCACCATTCACGGGACAGACAAACAATGAGCAGTTCTTC; cdr3_aa: CASSPFTGQTNNEQFF; d_call: TRBD1; v_call: TRBV18; clone_size: many; j_call: TRBJ2-1
cdr3_nt: TGCGCCAGCAGCCAAGGGGGGCCTAGCGGGACATACACAGATACGCAGTATTTT; cdr3_aa: CASSQGGPSGTYTDTQYF; d_call: TRBD2; v_call: TRBV4-1; clone_size: -; j_call: TRBJ2-3
cdr3_nt: TGCAGTGCTAGAGGACCCAGGGCCTATGAAAAACTGTTTTTT; cdr3_aa: CSARGPRAYEKLFF; d_call: -; v_call: TRBV20-1; clone_size: many; j_call: TRBJ1-4
cdr3_nt: TGTGCCAGCAGCTTAGTACAGGGTAGCGGGGTAGCTTGGAATACGCAGTATTTT; cdr3_aa: CASSLVQGSGVAWNTQYF; d_call: TRBD2; v_call: TRBV13; clone_size: many; j_call: TRBJ2-3
cdr3_nt: TGTGCCAGCAGTTCGGGACTAGCGGCAAATGAGCAGTTCTTC; cdr3_aa: CASSSGLAANEQFF; d_call: TRBD2; v_call: TRBV12-3/TRBV12-4; clone_size: many; j_call: TRBJ2-1
cdr3_nt: TGCGCCAGCAGCCAGATAGATGCGGGGGAGCAGTTCTTC; cdr3_aa: CASSQIDAGEQFF; d_call: -; v_call: TRBV4-1; clone_size: -; j_call: TRBJ2-1
cdr3_nt: TGTGCCAGCAGCCCCCGAAGACCGGTCACTGAAGCTTTCTTT; cdr3_aa: CASSPRRPVTEAFF; d_call: -; v_call: TRBV14; clone_size: -; j_call: TRBJ1-1
cdr3_nt: TGTGCCAGCTCACCAAATGACAGGGGGAGTACTGAAGCTTTCTTT; cdr3_aa: CASSPNDRGSTEAFF; d_call: TRBD1; v_call: TRBV18; clone_size: -; j_call: TRBJ1-1
cdr3_nt: TGCAGCGTTGAAGATCTACCAGGGGGGTCCACAGATACGCAGTATTTT; cdr3_aa: CSVEDLPGGSTDTQYF; d_call: -; v_call: TRBV29-1; clone_size: -; j_call: TRBJ2-3
cdr3_nt: TGCGCCAGCAGTGAACGGGTCGGGTCTAACTATGGCTACACCTTC; cdr3_aa: CASSERVGSNYGYTF; d_call: -; v_call: TRBV10-2; clone_size: few; j_call: TRBJ1-2
cdr3_nt: TGTGCCAGCAGCCTGACCTCGGGACTAGCGGGGGATACGCAGTATTTT; cdr3_aa: CASSLTSGLAGDTQYF; d_call: TRBD2; v_call: TRBV4-2; clone_size: -; j_call: TRBJ2-3
cdr3_nt: TGTGCCAGCAGTGAAGTAGAGGGTGGACGATTCGGGGAGCTGTTTTTT; cdr3_aa: CASSEVEGGRFGELFF; d_call: -; v_call: TRBV2; clone_size: many; j_call: TRBJ2-2
cdr3_nt: TGTGCCAGCAGTTTAAGAGGGGGAAATGGCTACACCTTC; cdr3_aa: CASSLRGGNGYTF; d_call: -; v_call: TRBV27; clone_size: -; j_call: TRBJ1-2
cdr3_nt: TGTGCCAGCAGCTTCGACAGGGGGCCCACCGGGGAGCTGTTTTTT; cdr3_aa: CASSFDRGPTGELFF; d_call: TRBD1; v_call: TRBV11-2; clone_size: few; j_call: TRBJ2-2
cdr3_nt: TGTGCCAGCAGCCAACGGATGGCGAACACCGGGGAGCTGTTTTTT; cdr3_aa: CASSQRMANTGELFF; d_call: -; v_call: TRBV11-2; clone_size: many; j_call: TRBJ2-2
cdr3_nt: TGCAGTGCTAGAGGGGGGGGATGGGATCAGCCCCAGCATTTT; cdr3_aa: CSARGGGWDQPQHF; d_call: -; v_call: TRBV20-1; clone_size: few; j_call: TRBJ1-5
cdr3_nt: TGTGCCAGCAGCTCCCCAGGGGGCGACTATGGCTACACCTTC; cdr3_aa: CASSSPGGDYGYTF; d_call: TRBD1; v_call: TRBV7-2; clone_size: many; j_call: TRBJ1-2
cdr3_nt: TGTGCCAGAAGCCATCCCCGGGACCGAATAGTCACAGATACGCAGTATTTT; cdr3_aa: CARSHPRDRIVTDTQYF; d_call: -; v_call: TRBV2; clone_size: -; j_call: TRBJ2-3
cdr3_nt: TGCGCCAGCAGTGAGTCTTTAGTCCGCCCCCCGAGGGTGAACACTGAAGCTTTCTTT; cdr3_aa: CASSESLVRPPRVNTEAFF; d_call: -; v_call: TRBV10-2; clone_size: many; j_call: TRBJ1-1
cdr3_nt: TGTGCCAGCAGCTTTCGAGCGGCTTCAGTCTCGGACTCCTACGAGCAGTACTTC; cdr3_aa: CASSFRAASVSDSYEQYF; d_call: -; v_call: TRBV5-5; clone_size: few; j_call: TRBJ2-7
cdr3_nt: TGTGCCAGCAGTTTTATGAGCTCCGCCGGGGAGCTGTTTTTT; cdr3_aa: CASSFMSSAGELFF; d_call: -; v_call: TRBV27; clone_size: -; j_call: TRBJ2-2
cdr3_nt: TGTGCCAGCAGTCAAGCGGACGGCCAGGATACGCAGTATTTT; cdr3_aa: CASSQADGQDTQYF; d_call: -; v_call: TRBV6-1; clone_size: few; j_call: TRBJ2-3
cdr3_nt: TGCGCCAGCAGCCGACAGACATCAGATACGCAGTATTTT; cdr3_aa: CASSRQTSDTQYF; d_call: -; v_call: TRBV5-1; clone_size: many; j_call: TRBJ2-3
cdr3_nt: TGTGCCAGCAGTGCTACAGGGGGCAACACTGAAGCTTTCTTT; cdr3_aa: CASSATGGNTEAFF; d_call: TRBD1; v_call: TRBV12-3/TRBV12-4; clone_size: few; j_call: TRBJ1-1
cdr3_nt: TGCAGCGCCGAGGACAGGGAGGGACACGAAAAACTGTTTTTT; cdr3_aa: CSAEDREGHEKLFF; d_call: TRBD1; v_call: TRBV29-1; clone_size: -; j_call: TRBJ1-4
cdr3_nt: TGTGCCAGCAGCGTAGATGGGGGGGGGGCCGAGAATACGCAGTATTTT; cdr3_aa: CASSVDGGGAENTQYF; d_call: -; v_call: TRBV9; clone_size: -; j_call: TRBJ2-3
cdr3_nt: TGCGCCAGCAGCCAAGTACGAAGTTCTAATGAAAAACTGTTTTTT; cdr3_aa: CASSQVRSSNEKLFF; d_call: -; v_call: TRBV4-1; clone_size: -; j_call: TRBJ1-4
cdr3_nt: TGCGCCAGCAGCCAAGTAGAACGGTTAGCCGGGGAGCTGTTTTTT; cdr3_aa: CASSQVERLAGELFF; d_call: -; v_call: TRBV4-1; clone_size: -; j_call: TRBJ2-2
cdr3_nt: TGTGCCAGCAGCTTCGGAGAAGATAGCTCCTATAATTCACCCCTCCACTTT; cdr3_aa: CASSFGEDSSYNSPLHF; d_call: -; v_call: TRBV5-6; clone_size: -; j_call: TRBJ1-6
cdr3_nt: TGTGCCAGCAGTCCCGAGGGGCGCGGGACTAATGAAAAACTGTTTTTT; cdr3_aa: CASSPEGRGTNEKLFF; d_call: -; v_call: TRBV6-1; clone_size: many; j_call: TRBJ1-4
cdr3_nt: TGTGCCAGCAGCCAATTCACAGGGAATTACGAGCAGTACTTC; cdr3_aa: CASSQFTGNYEQYF; d_call: -; v_call: TRBV14; clone_size: -; j_call: TRBJ2-7
cdr3_nt: TGTGCCAGTAGTATCGGGAACACCGGGGAGCTGTTTTTT; cdr3_aa: CASSIGNTGELFF; d_call: -; v_call: TRBV19; clone_size: -; j_call: TRBJ2-2
cdr3_nt: TGTGCCATCAGTGAAGGCCCTAGCGGCTCCTACGAGCAGTACTTC; cdr3_aa: CAISEGPSGSYEQYF; d_call: TRBD2; v_call: TRBV10-3; clone_size: -; j_call: TRBJ2-7
cdr3_nt: TGTGCCAGCTCACCACCCGCTCAGAGTCCCCACGAGCAGTACTTC; cdr3_aa: CASSPPAQSPHEQYF; d_call: -; v_call: TRBV18; clone_size: -; j_call: TRBJ2-7